Here is one T cell receptor beta chain with its context. Its antigen is still unknown. Per-base quality was not reported, and no clone a single base away is much larger than it. The cohort was made up of 666 healthy bone marrow donors. At the time of sampling, every cohort member was nominally healthy, though immune exposures that went unrecorded were likely present. The donor was CMV seronegative and was included in the group of hundreds of seronegative cohort members. Every donor gave a peripheral blood sample, and the peripheral blood mononuclear cells from that sample were used for TCR beta sequencing. Genomic DNA extraction from the blood cell samples was performed with the Qiagen DNeasy Blood Extraction Kit. The CDR3, from cysteine to phenylalanine, totals 14 residues. Only the CDR3 DNA stays, 42 bases, in frame from base 1. V was cut back by 4 bases and J by 6 bases, leaving a gap of 17 bases between them. The CDR1 and CDR2 encoded by the germline V gene are SQVTM and ANQGSEA.

These data are taken from a study of cytomegalovirus exposure and HLA in healthy donors (dated 2017 in TCRdb). With regard to the full study: An earlier analysis of under 600 of the donors reported about 250 Gb of sequence data and 120 million or so unique TCR beta sequences from 150 million to 200 million T cells. The genetic ancestry cluster associated with self-reported Caucasian donors included 80% to 90% of the 398 genotyped donors. Besides the first cohort of approximately 710 subjects, a separate validation cohort made up of 120 different subjects was used. The study combined high-throughput TCR immunosequencing, statistical association of individual TCRs with disease status, and machine learning to predict cytomegalovirus infection status. Every repertoire in the discovery cohort had been generated on one and the same sequencing platform. The study aimed to test whether signatures of past pathogen exposure could be identified by cataloging public T cell receptors. In a later genetic analysis, genome-wide SNP genotypes for about 55% of the 666 donors were used, and that subset was treated as a discovery cohort. Alongside the repertoire data, information on donor age, sex, ethnicity and CMV serostatus was compiled. On average, 235,054 unique TCR beta nucleotide sequences were sequenced per donor among fewer than 500 genotyped donors of the cohort, with roughly 18% of those sequences being non-productive. HLA typing covered class I and class II loci at four-digit resolution. An early release covering roughly 640 HLA-typed donors comprised about 300 gigabases of sequencing data and tens of millions of unique TCR sequences. Using immunosequencing, the study profiled T cell repertoires from fewer than 700 subjects and related those repertoires to cytomegalovirus serostatus. To study patterns of TCR occurrence, a later analysis re-analyzed previously published TCR beta repertoires from just over 650 donors and added high-resolution HLA genotyping. Rather than drawing on any new phenotypic data, the later analysis identified candidate immune exposures from TCR beta sequences and the way those sequences occurred across donors. In an earlier analysis of 587 of the donors, high-throughput TCR beta sequencing was used to judge whether each TCR beta V gene segment behaved as functional or pseudogenic. Four to six DR-DQ haplotypes were handled as single units for association and clustering, since linkage in the cohort was strong. Typing coverage varied by locus: roughly 629-640 donors for A, B, C, DRB1 and DQB1; roughly 510 for DQA1; approximately 610 for DPA1; 450 to 480 for DPB1. On the study overall, not on this receptor specifically: The classifier was reported to diagnose cytomegalovirus status with high specificity and sensitivity in both the original cohort and the validation cohort. Because counts were too low, about 18 rarely observed V segments, including chromosome 9 orphons, were left out of the earlier analysis of 587 of the donors. In a later analysis, most CMV-associated TCR beta chains were found to appear HLA-restricted, with HLA associations seemingly driven largely by CMV exposure. In vitro tests confirmed that a few of the cytomegalovirus-associated TCR beta chains recognize cytomegalovirus antigens. A later analysis associated 16,951 TCR beta sequences with specific HLA alleles at a false discovery rate of 0.05. Compared with equally common non-associated chains, HLA-associated TCR beta chains in a later analysis were more clonally expanded and had lower generation probabilities. When HLA alleles, especially DR and DQ, strongly co-occurred, attributing TCR associations to individual alleles was difficult. A cluster of highly shared sequence variants was judged likely to represent a technical artifact of the sequencing pipeline. Because HLA typing was missing for some donors at each locus, association tests included only the typed subset. Correlated functional status among segregating V segments might reflect linkage disequilibrium, but an unknown experimental factor could not be ruled out. While some public TCRs were present in many individuals, most TCR sequences turned up only very rarely across donors. According to a later analysis, parvovirus B19, influenza, CMV and Epstein-Barr virus appeared linked to several top co-occurrence clusters. A further reported finding was that TCR beta sequences accurately predicted the HLA-A and HLA-B alleles for most subjects in the first cohort. In a later genetic analysis, a missense DCLRE1C variant was associated with V-gene and J-gene trimming of TCR beta chains, and the association was replicated in an independent cohort. Presence/absence analyses assumed roughly uniform sequencing depth across donors, an assumption that may not hold. Immune exposure information for the cohort was limited to CMV serostatus. A total of roughly 160 TCR beta chains were listed by the study as associated with cytomegalovirus. The authors suggested that the approach could potentially be extended to other disease states and immunological phenotypes. According to a later analysis, TCR association rates differed among HLA loci, with DRB1 alleles showing the most associated TCRs and HLA-C alleles showing the fewest. An earlier analysis of approximately 500 of the donors showed that most TCR beta V segments appeared in productive rearrangements either about 87% or about 30% of the time, which broadly matched IMGT annotations. Only TCR beta chains were sequenced in this cohort, and the absence of alpha or paired-chain data limited detectable features. A later genetic analysis reported fewer N-insertions in productive TCRs among donors in an Asian-associated ancestry cluster than the roughly 620-donor mean. Some IMGT-functional V segments, including TRBV6-2 and TRBV6-3, could not be told apart with the 87-base-pair reads, so those segments were excluded.

Libraries were made using the immunoSEQ multiplex PCR assay. A mixture of 60 forward primers for TCR Vbeta segments and 13 reverse primers for TCR Jbeta segments was used in the multiplex PCR. The CDR3 region of rearranged TCR beta genes was amplified from genomic DNA by a multiplex PCR assay. On the Illumina HiSeq System, the amplified TCR beta libraries were sequenced as 87-base-pair reads. Processing in the source paper ran as follows. Across the 670 or so repertoires, a later analysis counted roughly 77 million unique TCR beta chains, roughly 11 million of which were shared by at least two donors. A nearest-neighbor algorithm error-corrected the raw reads and collapsed the reads into unique sequences, merging closely related sequences to remove PCR and sequencing errors. CDR3 sequences were aligned to IMGT reference sequences to assign V, D and J gene segments. Each retained sequence needed at least a six-nucleotide match to both a V gene segment and a J gene segment. Rearrangements were called productive when the CDR3 lacked stop codons and stayed in frame with V and J; all others were non-productive. Following IMGT convention, CDR3 was defined as the stretch from the second conserved V-encoded cysteine up to the conserved J-encoded phenylalanine. In an earlier analysis of roughly 610 of the donors, sequences lacking an unambiguous match to a single V gene segment were excluded. In an earlier analysis of some 590 of the donors, a V segment was called functional when productive rearrangements were above 56.7%, and segregating when the standard deviation between donors exceeded 5%. A statistical classification framework was built for diagnosing cytomegalovirus status from the catalog of TCR beta chain sequences. V and J gene assignment, in a later analysis, came from comparing TCR nucleotide sequences with IMGT/GENE-DB human TR gene sequences. In a later analysis, CDR3 sequences and most-parsimonious VDJ recombination scenarios were assigned using the TCRdist pipeline. In a later analysis, each TCR beta chain was defined by its CDR3 amino acid sequence together with its V-gene family, and reads without a unique V-gene family were excluded. In a later analysis, some 600 highly shared, low-generation-probability nucleotide sequences were removed to address suspected cross-contamination and a sequencing artifact. In a later analysis, a clonal expansion index for each public chain was calculated from normalized within-repertoire ranks of inferred template counts. Generation probabilities in a later analysis came from a VDJ recombination model fitted to out-of-frame rearrangements, and those results were checked against IGoR. In a later analysis, hypergeometric tests were used to score TCR-TCR, TCR-HLA and TCR-CMV co-occurrence, with a repertoire-size bias correction applied to TCR pairs. To estimate false discovery rates, a later analysis permuted the HLA or CMV assignments 20 times. In a later analysis, co-occurring TCRs were grouped using DBSCAN, with TCRdist sequence similarity added in when clustering inside HLA-allele-positive subsets. Repertoires with fewer than 30,000 or more than 120,000 public chains were left out of co-occurrence clustering, as were five repertoires with anomalous nucleotide sharing. As stored in TCRdb, this immuneACCESS dataset retains in-frame rearrangements with V and J assigned. A fraction of the clones does not appear; measured against another copy, unresolved V genes explain less than half of the discrepancy, and the remainder lacks a known reason. That table is the source of V, J and clone size, and D and trimming were worked out from the DNA. The sample contains 100,000 to 150,000 clones, around 80% of them found a single time. The top ten constitute around 2.1% of the sample.

This clonotype originated in a man in his forties or fifties in good health and CMV-seronegative. The rearranged chain carries TRBV29-1 and TRBJ2-3; too little of a D gene remains to name it. Source material: PBMCs. The CDR3 protein sequence reads: CSVVRTSLADTQYF. The DNA sequence reads TGCAGCGTTGTGAGAACTTCCCTTGCGGATACGCAGTATTTT.